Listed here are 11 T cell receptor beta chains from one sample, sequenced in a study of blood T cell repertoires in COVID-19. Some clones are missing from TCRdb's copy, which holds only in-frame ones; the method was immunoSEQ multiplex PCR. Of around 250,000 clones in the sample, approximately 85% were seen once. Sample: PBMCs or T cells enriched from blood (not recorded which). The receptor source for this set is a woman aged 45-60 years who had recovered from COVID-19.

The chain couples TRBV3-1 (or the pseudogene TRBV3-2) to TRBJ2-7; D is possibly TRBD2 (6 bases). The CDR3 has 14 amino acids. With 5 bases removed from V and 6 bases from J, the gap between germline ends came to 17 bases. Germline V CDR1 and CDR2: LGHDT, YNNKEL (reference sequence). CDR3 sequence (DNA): TGTGCCAGCAGCTACCGCGGGACCAACTTCGAGCAGTACTTC. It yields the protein CASSYRGTNFEQYF.

The CDR3 loop reads CASSKAPGAGNTIYF. The CDR3 nucleotides are TGTGCCAGCTCAAAAGCGCCGGGGGCTGGAAACACCATATATTTT. This chain joins TRBV18 and TRBJ1-3; the D gene is possibly TRBD1 (5 bases). Germline V CDR1 and CDR2: KGHSH, LQKENI. This CDR3 spans 15 amino acids. V was clipped by 5 bases and J by 2 bases, with 13 bases between them. The variable domain in full, with the rest retrieved from reference TRBV18 and TRBJ1-3, is NAGVMQNPRHLVRRRGQEARLRCSPMKGHSHVYWYRQLPEEGLKFMVYLQKENIIDESGMPKERFSAEFPKEGPSILRIQQVVRGDSAAYFCASSKAPGAGNTIYFGEGSWLTVV.

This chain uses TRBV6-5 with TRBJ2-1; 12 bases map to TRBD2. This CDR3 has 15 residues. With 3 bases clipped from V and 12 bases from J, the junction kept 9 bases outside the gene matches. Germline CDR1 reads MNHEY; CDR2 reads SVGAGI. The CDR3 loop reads CASSYDPSGRARQFF. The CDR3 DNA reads TGTGCCAGCAGTTATGACCCTAGCGGGAGGGCCAGGCAGTTCTTC.

The CDR3 region has the DNA TGTGCCAGCAGCTTACATTCATTTCTAGCGGGAGGGCACAATGAGCAGTTCTTC. Translation: CASSLHSFLAGGHNEQFF. The chain recombines TRBV7-3 with TRBJ2-1; 12 bases align to TRBD2. Germline trimming cut 2 bases from V and 5 bases from J; bases unmatched to any gene: 10. The CDR3 totals 18 residues. In germline, CDR1 is SGHTA, CDR2 FQGTGA.

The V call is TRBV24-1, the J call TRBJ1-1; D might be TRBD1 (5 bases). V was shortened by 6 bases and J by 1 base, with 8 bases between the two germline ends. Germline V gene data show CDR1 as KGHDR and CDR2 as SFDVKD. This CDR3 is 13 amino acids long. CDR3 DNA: TGTGCCACCAGTCCCACAGGGAACACTGAAGCTTTCTTT. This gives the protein CATSPTGNTEAFF.

CDR3 bases: TGTGCCAGCAGCTTGGTAGGCCGACGCAGGGGTGAAAAACTGTTTTTT. Its translation: CASSLVGRRRGEKLFF. V and J are TRBV5-5 and TRBJ1-4; possibly TRBD1 for D (6 bases). This CDR3 is 16 amino acids long. The germline V gene encodes CDR1 SGHKS and CDR2 YYEKEE (reference sequence). Trimming stripped 0 bases from V and 7 bases from J, with 16 bases between.

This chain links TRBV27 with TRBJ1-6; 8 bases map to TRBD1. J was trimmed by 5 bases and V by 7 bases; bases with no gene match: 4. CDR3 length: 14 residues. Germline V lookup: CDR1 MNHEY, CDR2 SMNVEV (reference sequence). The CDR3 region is CASTWTGHNSPLHF. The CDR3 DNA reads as TGTGCCAGCACTTGGACAGGGCATAATTCACCCCTCCACTTT.

CDR3 DNA: TGTGCCAGCAGTTCATCAGCGGGGAGCTCCTACAATGAGCAGTTCTTC. Translated: CASSSSAGSSYNEQFF. The chain employs TRBV27 and TRBJ2-1, with 7 positions matching TRBD2. Germline-derived CDR1 and CDR2 are MNHEY and SMNVEV (reference sequence). V lost 4 bases to trimming and J lost 0 bases; unmatched junction nucleotides: 6. This CDR3 has 16 residues.

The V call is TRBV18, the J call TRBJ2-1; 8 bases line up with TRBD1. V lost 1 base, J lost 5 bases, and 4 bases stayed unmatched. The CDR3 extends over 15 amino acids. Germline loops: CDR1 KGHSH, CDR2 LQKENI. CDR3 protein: CASSPLTGADNEQFF. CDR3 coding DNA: TGTGCCAGCTCACCACTGACAGGGGCCGACAATGAGCAGTTCTTC.

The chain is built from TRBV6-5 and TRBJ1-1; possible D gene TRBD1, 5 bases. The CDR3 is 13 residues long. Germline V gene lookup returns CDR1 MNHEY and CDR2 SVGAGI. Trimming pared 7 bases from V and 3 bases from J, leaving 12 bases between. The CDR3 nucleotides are TGTGCCAGCAACGTACAGGTGGACACTGAAGCTTTCTTT. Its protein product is CASNVQVDTEAFF.

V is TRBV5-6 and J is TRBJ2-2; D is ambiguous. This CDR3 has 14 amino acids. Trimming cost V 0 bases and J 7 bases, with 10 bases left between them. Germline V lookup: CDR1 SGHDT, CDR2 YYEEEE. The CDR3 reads CASSLGWAGGELFF. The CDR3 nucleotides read TGTGCCAGCAGCTTGGGATGGGCTGGCGGGGAGCTGTTTTTT.